This T cell receptor beta chain came from a study of T cells in Graves' hyperthyroidism and ophthalmopathy. V gave up 7 bases and J gave up 3 bases; unmatched junction bases: 9. The germline gives CDR1 SGHRS, CDR2 YFSETQ. The CDR3 runs 14 residues. This clonotype showed up many times. Amplified regions were TCR beta CDR3 sequences from RNA transcripts. An initial round of RT-PCR targeting the TCR CDR3 relied on the HTBI primer set. TCRdb re-analysed the multiplex PCR reads in MiXCR, keeping a single row per CDR3 protein. Among hundreds of thousands of distinct CDR3 sequences, 16% were seen once, and the ten largest hold approximately 30%.

J is TRBJ2-7 and V is TRBV5-1; the match to TRBD1 covers 8 bases. The source material was blood. The receptor comes from a woman younger than 30 with Graves' ophthalmopathy. The CDR3 loop is CASSVRQGSYEQYF. The DNA of the CDR3 is TGCGCCAGCTCCGTTCGACAGGGGAGCTACGAGCAGTACTTC. The full variable domain, with the rest looked up from reference TRBV5-1 and TRBJ2-7, is KAGVTQTPRYLIKTRGQQVTLSCSPISGHRSVSWYQQTPGQGLQFLFEYFSETQRNKGNFPGRFSGRQFSNSRSEMNVSTLELGDSALYLCASSVRQGSYEQYFGPGTRLTVT.